This TCR beta chain emerged from a study of blood T cell repertoires in COVID-19. Study-wide context: Researchers got acute and convalescent COVID-19 samples from the United States, Italy and Spain. Sample material is recorded as cDNA or gDNA derived from T cells, B-cell-depleted T cells, or PBMCs.

As handled by the study authors: Amplification of reference gene primers provided the estimated nucleated cell counts. Here immunoSEQ multiplex PCR was the method, and the copy in TCRdb shows in-frame clones only, minus some. The DNA gave D and trimming, while V, J and clone size come from that table. The data hold about 95,000 clones, with more than 80% observed a single time. There are 17 residues in the CDR3. V lost 4 bases to trimming and J lost 2 bases; unmatched junction nucleotides: 8. Germline CDR1 reads LNHDA; CDR2 reads SQIVND (reference sequence). Material for sequencing was peripheral blood. The chain uses TRBV19 and TRBJ2-1; 10 bases match TRBD2. This sequence originates from a human donor in a cohort sampled during active COVID-19. The CDR3 is CASSSMEGLAAYNEQFF. The CDR3, as DNA: TGTGCCAGTAGTAGTATGGAAGGACTAGCGGCCTACAATGAGCAGTTCTTC.